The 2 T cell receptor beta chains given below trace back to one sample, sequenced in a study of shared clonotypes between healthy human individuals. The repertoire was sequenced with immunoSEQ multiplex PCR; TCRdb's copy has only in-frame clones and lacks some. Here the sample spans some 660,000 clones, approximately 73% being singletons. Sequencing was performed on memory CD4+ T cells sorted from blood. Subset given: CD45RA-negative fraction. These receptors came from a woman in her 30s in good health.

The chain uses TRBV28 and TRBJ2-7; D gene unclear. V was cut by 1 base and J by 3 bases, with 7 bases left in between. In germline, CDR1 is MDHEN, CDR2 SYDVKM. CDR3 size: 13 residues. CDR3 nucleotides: TGTGCCAGCAGTTTATCCTCCGGCTACGAGCAGTACTTC. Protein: CASSLSSGYEQYF.

As DNA, the CDR3 is TGTGCCAGCAGCCAGACAGGGTTTGATGGCTACACCTTC. The encoded protein is CASSQTGFDGYTF. This chain links TRBV7-2 with TRBJ1-2; 7 bases fit TRBD1. Germline V gives CDR1 SGHTA, CDR2 FQGNSA. V was pared by 5 bases and J by 6 bases, with 6 bases of the junction left unmatched. The CDR3 spans 13 residues. The whole variable domain, remainder taken from reference TRBV7-2 and TRBJ1-2, is GAGVSQSPSNKVTEKGKDVELRCDPISGHTALYWYRQSLGQGLEFLIYFQGNSAPDKSGLPSDRFSAERTGGSVSTLTIQRTQQEDSAVYLCASSQTGFDGYTFGSGTRLTVV.